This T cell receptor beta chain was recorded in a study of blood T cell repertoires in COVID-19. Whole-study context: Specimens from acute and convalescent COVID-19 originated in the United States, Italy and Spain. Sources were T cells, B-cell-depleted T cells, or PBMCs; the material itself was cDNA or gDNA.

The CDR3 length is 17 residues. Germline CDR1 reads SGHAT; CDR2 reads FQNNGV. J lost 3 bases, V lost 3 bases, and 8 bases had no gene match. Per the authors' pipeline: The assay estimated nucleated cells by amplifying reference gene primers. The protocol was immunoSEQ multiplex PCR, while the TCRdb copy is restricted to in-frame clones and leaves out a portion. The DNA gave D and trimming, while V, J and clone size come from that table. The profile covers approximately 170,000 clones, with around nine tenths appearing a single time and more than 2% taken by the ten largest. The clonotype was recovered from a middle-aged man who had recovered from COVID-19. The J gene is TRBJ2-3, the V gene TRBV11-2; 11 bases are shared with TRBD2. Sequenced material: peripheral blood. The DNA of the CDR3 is TGTGCCAGCAGCTTTGTTAGCGGGGGGGCGGGGACAGATACGCAGTATTTT. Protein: CASSFVSGGAGTDTQYF.